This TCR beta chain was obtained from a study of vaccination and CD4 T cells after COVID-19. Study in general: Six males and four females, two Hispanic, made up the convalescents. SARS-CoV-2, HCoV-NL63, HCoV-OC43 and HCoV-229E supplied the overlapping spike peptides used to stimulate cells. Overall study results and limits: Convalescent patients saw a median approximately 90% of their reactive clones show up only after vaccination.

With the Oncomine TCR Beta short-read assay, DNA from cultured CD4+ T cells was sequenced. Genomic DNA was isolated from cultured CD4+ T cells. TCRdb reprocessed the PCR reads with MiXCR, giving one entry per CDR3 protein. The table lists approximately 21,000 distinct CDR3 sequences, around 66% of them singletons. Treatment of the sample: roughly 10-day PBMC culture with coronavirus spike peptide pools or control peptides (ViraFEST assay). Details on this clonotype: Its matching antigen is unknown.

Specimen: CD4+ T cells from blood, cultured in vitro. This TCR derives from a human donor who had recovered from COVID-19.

CDR3 nucleotide sequence: TGCAGCGAGTCCACGAGGGAAAATGGCCCAGATACGCAGTATTTT. Residues: CSESTRENGPDTQYF. The chain joins TRBV29-1 to TRBJ2-3, with D perhaps TRBD2 (5 bases). The ends were cut back, 7 bases at V and 4 bases at J, with 21 bases in the middle. Per germline, CDR1 SQVTM and CDR2 ANQGSEA. There are 15 residues in the CDR3.